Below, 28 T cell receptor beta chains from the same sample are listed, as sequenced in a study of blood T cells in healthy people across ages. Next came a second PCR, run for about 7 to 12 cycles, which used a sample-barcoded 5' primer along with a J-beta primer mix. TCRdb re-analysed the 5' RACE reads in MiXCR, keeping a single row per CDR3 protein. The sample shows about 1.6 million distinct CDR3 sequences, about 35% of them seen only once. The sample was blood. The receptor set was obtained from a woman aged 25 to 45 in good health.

DNA of the CDR3: TGTGCCAGTCAAGGGAGTATGGAGACCCAGTACTTC. Protein: CASQGSMETQYF. The V call is TRBV2, the J call TRBJ2-5, with D tentatively TRBD2 (5 bases). Looked up from germline, CDR1 is SNHLY and CDR2 is FYNNEI. The CDR3 sequence is 12 residues long. Trimming cost V 9 bases and J 5 bases, with 13 bases left between them.

CDR3 nucleotides: TGCGCCAGCAGCCAAGACCGGGTTGTCGCAGAGACCCAGTACTTC. Its translation: CASSQDRVVAETQYF. The chain employs TRBV4-1 and TRBJ2-5; D not certain. V shed 0 bases and J shed 4 bases, with 12 bases lying between them. Germline assignment: CDR1 MGHRA and CDR2 YSYEKL. This CDR3 contains 15 residues.

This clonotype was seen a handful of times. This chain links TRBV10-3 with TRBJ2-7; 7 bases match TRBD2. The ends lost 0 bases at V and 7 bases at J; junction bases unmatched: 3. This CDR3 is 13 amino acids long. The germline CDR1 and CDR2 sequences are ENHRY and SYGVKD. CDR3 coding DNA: TGTGCCATCAGTGAGTCGCGGGGGAGAGAGCAGTACTTC. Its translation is CAISESRGREQYF.

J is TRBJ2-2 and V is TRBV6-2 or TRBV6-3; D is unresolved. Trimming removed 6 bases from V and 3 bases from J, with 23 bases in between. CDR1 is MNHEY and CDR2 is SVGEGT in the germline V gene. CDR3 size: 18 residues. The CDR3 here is CASRSEPLVVTDTGELFF. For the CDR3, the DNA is TGTGCCAGCAGATCCGAACCCTTGGTGGTAACGGACACCGGGGAGCTGTTTTTT.

The CDR3 loop reads CASSPPGSGYSGANVLTF. The CDR3 coding sequence is TGTGCCAGCTCACCACCGGGTAGCGGGTATTCGGGGGCCAACGTCCTGACTTTC. The chain employs TRBV18 and TRBJ2-6, with 7 bases that match TRBD2. The V and J ends lost 0 bases and 4 bases, in that order; junction bases with no gene match: 9. Germline V gene lookup returns CDR1 KGHSH and CDR2 LQKENI. The CDR3 is made up of 18 amino acids.

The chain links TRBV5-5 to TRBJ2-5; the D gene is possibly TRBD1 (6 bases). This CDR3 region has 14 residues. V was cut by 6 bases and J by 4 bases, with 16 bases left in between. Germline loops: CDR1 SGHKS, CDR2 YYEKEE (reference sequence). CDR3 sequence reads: CASTLVGGPETQYF. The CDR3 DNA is TGTGCCAGCACCTTAGTAGGGGGTCCAGAGACCCAGTACTTC.

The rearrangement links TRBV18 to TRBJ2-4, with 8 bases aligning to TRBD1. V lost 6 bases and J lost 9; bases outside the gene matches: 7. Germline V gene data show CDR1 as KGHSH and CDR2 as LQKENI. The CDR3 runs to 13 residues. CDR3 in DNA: TGTGCCAGCTCGTCGACAGGGGACAGCATTCAGTACTTC. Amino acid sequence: CASSSTGDSIQYF.

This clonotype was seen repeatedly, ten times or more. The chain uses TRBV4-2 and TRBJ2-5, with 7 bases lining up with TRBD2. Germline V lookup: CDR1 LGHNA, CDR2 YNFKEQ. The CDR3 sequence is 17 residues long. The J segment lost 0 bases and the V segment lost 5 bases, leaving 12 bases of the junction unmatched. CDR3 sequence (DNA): TGTGCCAGCAGCTCATCAACCAGCGGGGAGTACCAAGAGACCCAGTACTTC. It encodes CASSSSTSGEYQETQYF.

Written as DNA, the CDR3 is TGCGCCAGCACCCCTGACGGACCAGGCACAGATACGCAGTATTTT. Its protein product is CASTPDGPGTDTQYF. The chain has TRBV5-1 and TRBJ2-3, with unresolved D. Germline assignment: CDR1 SGHRS and CDR2 YFSETQ. The CDR3 spans 15 residues. With 6 bases removed from V and 1 base from J, the gap between germline ends came to 15 bases.

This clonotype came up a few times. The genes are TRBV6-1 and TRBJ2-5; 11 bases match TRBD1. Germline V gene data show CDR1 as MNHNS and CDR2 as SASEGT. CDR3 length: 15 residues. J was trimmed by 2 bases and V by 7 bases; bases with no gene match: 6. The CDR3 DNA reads TGTGCCAGCAATCTCCGGGACAGGGGGCAAGAGACCCAGTACTTC. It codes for CASNLRDRGQETQYF.

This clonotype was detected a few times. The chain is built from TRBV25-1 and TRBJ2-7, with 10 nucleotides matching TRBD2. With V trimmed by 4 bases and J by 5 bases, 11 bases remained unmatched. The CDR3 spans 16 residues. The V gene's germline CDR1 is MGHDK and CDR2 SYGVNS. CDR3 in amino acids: CASSAARGAGGDEQYF. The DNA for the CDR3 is TGTGCCAGCAGTGCGGCCCGGGGAGCGGGAGGGGACGAGCAGTACTTC.

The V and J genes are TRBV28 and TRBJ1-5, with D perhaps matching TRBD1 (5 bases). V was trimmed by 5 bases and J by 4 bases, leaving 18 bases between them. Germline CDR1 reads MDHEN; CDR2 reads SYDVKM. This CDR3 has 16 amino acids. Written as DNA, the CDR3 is TGTGCCAGCAGTCCGCTCCCCAGGGTTACGAATCAGCCCCAGCATTTT. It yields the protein CASSPLPRVTNQPQHF.

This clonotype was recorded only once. Here the CDR3 reads CASSPAKGQYF. In DNA form, the CDR3 reads TGTGCCAGCAGTCCGGCCAAGGGGCAGTACTTC. This chain joins TRBV6-6 and TRBJ2-4; D possibly corresponds to TRBD1 (5 bases). CDR1 and CDR2 from the germline V gene are MNHNY and SVGAGI (reference sequence). The CDR3 loop spans 11 amino acids. The V gene lost 5 bases and the J gene lost 13 bases, with 12 bases spanning the gap.

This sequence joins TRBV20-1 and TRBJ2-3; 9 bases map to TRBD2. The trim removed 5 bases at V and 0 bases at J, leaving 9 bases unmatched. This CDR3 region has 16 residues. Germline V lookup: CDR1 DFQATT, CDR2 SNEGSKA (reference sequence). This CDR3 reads CSAAMRLAVSTDTQYF. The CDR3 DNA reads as TGCAGTGCTGCCATGCGACTAGCGGTTAGCACAGATACGCAGTATTTT.

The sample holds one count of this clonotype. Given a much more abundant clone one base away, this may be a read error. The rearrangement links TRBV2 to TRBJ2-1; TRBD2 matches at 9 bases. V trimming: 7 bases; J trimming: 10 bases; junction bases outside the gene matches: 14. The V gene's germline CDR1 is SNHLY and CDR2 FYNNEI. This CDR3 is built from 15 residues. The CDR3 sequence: CASKGASGEAGEQFF. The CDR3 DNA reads TGTGCCAGCAAAGGGGCTAGCGGGGAGGCCGGGGAGCAGTTCTTC.

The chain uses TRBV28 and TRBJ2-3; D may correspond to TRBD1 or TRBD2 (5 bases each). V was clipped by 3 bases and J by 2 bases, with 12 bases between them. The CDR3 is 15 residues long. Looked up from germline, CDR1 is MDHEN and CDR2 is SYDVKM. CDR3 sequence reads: CASSFPGTLTDTQYF. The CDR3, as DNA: TGTGCCAGCAGTTTTCCCGGGACCCTCACAGATACGCAGTATTTT.

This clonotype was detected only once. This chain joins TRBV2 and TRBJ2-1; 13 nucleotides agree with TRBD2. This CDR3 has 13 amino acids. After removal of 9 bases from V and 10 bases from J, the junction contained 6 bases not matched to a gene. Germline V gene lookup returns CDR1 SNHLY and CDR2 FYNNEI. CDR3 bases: TGTGCCAGTGGTCTGACTAGCGGGGGGGAGCAGTTCTTC. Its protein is CASGLTSGGEQFF.

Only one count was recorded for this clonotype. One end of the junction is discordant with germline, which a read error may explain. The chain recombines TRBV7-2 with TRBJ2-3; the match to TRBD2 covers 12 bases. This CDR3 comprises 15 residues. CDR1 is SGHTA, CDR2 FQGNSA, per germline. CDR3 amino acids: CAGSPLAGGPDTQYF. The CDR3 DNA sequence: TGTGCCGGCAGCCCGCTAGCGGGAGGGCCAGATACGCAGTATTTT.

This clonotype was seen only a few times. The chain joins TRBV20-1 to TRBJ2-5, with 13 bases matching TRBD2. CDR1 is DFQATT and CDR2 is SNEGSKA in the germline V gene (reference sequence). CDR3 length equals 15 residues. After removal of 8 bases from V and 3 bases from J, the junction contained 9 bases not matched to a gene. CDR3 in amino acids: CSTLRTSGGKETQYF. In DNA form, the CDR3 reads TGCAGTACGCTCCGGACTAGCGGGGGAAAAGAGACCCAGTACTTC.

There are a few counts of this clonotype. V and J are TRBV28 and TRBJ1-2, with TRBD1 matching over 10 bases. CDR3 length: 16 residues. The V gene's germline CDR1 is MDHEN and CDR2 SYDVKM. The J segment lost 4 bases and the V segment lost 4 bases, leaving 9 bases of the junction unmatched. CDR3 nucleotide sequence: TGTGCCAGCAGTTGGGACAGGGGAAGAGCGGGCTATGGCTACACCTTC. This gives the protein CASSWDRGRAGYGYTF.

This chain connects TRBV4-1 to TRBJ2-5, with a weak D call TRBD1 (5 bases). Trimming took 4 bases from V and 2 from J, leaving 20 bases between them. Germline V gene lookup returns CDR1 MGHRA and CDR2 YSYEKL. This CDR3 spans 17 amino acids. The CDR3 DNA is TGCGCCAGCAGCCCTAAGGGGTTGGTCCCTGGGCAAGAGACCCAGTACTTC. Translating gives CASSPKGLVPGQETQYF.

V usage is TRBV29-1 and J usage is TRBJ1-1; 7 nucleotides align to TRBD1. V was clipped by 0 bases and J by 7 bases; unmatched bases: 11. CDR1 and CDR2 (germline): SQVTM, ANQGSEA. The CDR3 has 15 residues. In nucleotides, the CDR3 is TGCAGCGTTGAAGATCTTCAGGGGGTGGGTAATGAAGCTTTCTTT. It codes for CSVEDLQGVGNEAFF.

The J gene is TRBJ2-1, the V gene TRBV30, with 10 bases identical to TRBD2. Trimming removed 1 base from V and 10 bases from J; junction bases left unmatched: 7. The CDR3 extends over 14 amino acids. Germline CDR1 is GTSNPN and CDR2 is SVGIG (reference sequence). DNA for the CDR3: TGTGCCTGGAGTGGAAGCGGGGGGGCGGCGGAGCAGTTCTTC. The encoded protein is CAWSGSGGAAEQFF.

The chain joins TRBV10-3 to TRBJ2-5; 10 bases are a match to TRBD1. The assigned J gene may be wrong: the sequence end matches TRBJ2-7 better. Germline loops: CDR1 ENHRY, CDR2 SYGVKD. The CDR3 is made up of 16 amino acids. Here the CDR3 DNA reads TGTGCCATCAGTGAGTCGAGGGACAGGGGTTGCTACGAGCAGTACTTC. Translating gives CAISESRDRGCYEQYF.

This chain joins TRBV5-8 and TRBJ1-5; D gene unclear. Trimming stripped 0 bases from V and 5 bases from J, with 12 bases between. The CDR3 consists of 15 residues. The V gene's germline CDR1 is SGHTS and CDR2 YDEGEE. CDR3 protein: CASSLDVFRDQPQHF. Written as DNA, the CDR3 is TGTGCCAGCAGCTTGGATGTGTTTAGGGATCAGCCCCAGCATTTT. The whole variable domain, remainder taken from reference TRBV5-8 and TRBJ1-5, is EAGVTQSPTHLIKTRGQQATLRCSPISGHTSVYWYQQALGLGLQFLLWYDEGEERNRGNFPPRFSGRQFPNYSSELNVNALELEDSALYLCASSLDVFRDQPQHFGDGTRLSIL.

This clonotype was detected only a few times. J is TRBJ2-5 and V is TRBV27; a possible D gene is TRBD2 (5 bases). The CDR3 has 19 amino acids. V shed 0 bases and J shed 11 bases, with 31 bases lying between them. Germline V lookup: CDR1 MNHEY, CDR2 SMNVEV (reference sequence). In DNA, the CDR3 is TGTGCCAGCAGTTTATCAGGTTTAAAAGGCGAAGCGGCCTACAATGAGCAGTACTTC. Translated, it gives CASSLSGLKGEAAYNEQYF.

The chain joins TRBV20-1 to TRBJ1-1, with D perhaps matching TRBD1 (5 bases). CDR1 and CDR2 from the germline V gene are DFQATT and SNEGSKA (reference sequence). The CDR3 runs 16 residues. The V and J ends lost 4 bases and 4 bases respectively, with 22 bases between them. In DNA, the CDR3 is TGCAGTGCTATAGCCGCCGGGGCCCCGGGGAGCACTGAAGCTTTCTTT. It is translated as CSAIAAGAPGSTEAFF.

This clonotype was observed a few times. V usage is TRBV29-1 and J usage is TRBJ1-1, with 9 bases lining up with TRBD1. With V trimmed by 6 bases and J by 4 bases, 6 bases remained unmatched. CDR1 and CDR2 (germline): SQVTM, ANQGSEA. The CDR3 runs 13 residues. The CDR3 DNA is TGCAGCGTCGGTTTGACAGGGGGCACTGAAGCTTTCTTT. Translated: CSVGLTGGTEAFF. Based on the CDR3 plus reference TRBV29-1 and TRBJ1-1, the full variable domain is SAVISQKPSRDICQRGTSLTIQCQVDSQVTMMFWYRQQPGQSLTLIATANQGSEATYESGFVIDKFPISRPNLTFSTLTVSNMSPEDSSIYLCSVGLTGGTEAFFGQGTRLTVV.